Listed below are T cell receptor beta chains from one sample, sequenced in a study of blood T cell repertoires in COVID-19. TCRdb keeps only in-frame clones here, not all; method: immunoSEQ multiplex PCR. The sample includes about 270,000 clones, about 87% of them seen just once. Source material: PBMCs or T cells enriched from blood (not recorded which). The receptors stem from a woman in her forties or fifties who had recovered from COVID-19. Both conserved end residues are part of each CDR3.

TRBV5-1 CASSLGDRGFSSPLHF
TRBV2 CASRTGAYNSPLHF
TRBV7-2 CASSREGLAKNIQYF
TRBV14 CASRGVGAERNTEAFF
TRBV7-8 CASSLRQSNGYTF
TRBV4-2 CASSLGGYAGGDYEQYF
TRBV7-8 CASSSRRRFPGNTIYF
TRBV4-3 CASSQDLSSVYNEQFF
TRBV15 CATSRVSKSGRGNEQFF
TRBV28 CASSLYEVAEAFF
TRBV30 CAWSPSKWQPQHF
TRBV5-1 CASSPISGRATDTQYF
TRBV27 CASRQGRAGDNEQFF
TRBV11-3 CASSLRLAGGRNEQFF
TRBV28 CASSSYGVFAYEQYF
TRBV9 CASSPGGLGTGELFF
TRBV20-1 CSASRSNAGLSADTQYF
TRBV19 CASSASGRTYNEQFF
TRBV19 CASSIRISSGPYNEQFF
TRBV7-9 CASSLGQGNYGYTF
TRBV24-1 CATSVLVAGGYEQYF
TRBV7-2 CASSPTGTGNTIYF
TRBV6-5 CASSPEAGGAQYF
TRBV7-3 CASSLSGQGGTIYF
TRBV27 CASSLSGGGNTIYF
TRBV7-6 CASSPHPGYNEQFF
TRBV2 CATTTSGRVEQYF
TRBV5-4 CASSLLRGLLGTEAFF
TRBV28 CASSLFPGSYGYTF
TRBV27 CASSLGTSGTGELFF
TRBV7-6 CASSLTSGYANTGELFF
TRBV5-6 CASKTVVQGRAGELFF
TRBV4-1 CASSQRGYYGYTF
TRBV28 CATLRGRSYEQYF
TRBV5-1 CASSLGGGNQPQHF
TRBV3-1/TRBV3-2 CASSRQGAYGYTF